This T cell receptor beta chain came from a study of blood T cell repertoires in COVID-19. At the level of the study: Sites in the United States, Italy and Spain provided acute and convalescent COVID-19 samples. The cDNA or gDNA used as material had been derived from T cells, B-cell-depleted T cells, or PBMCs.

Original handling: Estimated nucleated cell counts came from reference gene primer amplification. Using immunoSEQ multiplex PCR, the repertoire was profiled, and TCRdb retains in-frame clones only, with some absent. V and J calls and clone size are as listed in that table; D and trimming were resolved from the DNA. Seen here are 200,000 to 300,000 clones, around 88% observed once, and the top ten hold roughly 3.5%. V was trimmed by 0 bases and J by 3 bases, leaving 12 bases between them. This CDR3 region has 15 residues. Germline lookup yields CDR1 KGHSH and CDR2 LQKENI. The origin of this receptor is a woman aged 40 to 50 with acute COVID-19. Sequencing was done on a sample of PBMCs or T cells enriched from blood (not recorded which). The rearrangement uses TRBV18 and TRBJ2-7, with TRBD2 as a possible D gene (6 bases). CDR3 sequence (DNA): TGTGCCAGCTCACCACCTTCAAGAGCGGGCTACGAGCAGTACTTC. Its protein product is CASSPPSRAGYEQYF.